Listed below are T cell receptor beta chains from one sample, sequenced in a study of cytomegalovirus exposure and HLA in healthy donors. Here immunoSEQ multiplex PCR was the method, and the copy in TCRdb shows in-frame clones only, minus some. Of 120,000 or so clones in the sample, approximately 70% were seen once. What was sequenced was PBMCs. The receptor source for this set is a man aged 18 to 30 in good health and CMV-seronegative. Both conserved end residues are part of each CDR3. Fields, in order: J gene, V gene, CDR3 length, CDR3 protein.

TRBJ1-1,TRBV7-9,16,CASSFPVGGRSTEAFF
TRBJ1-2,TRBV7-6,12,CASSDSLGGYTF
NA,TRBV5-1,15,CASRGGQGVFHEQYF
TRBJ1-3,TRBV21-1,17,CASSSSNKQGDGNTIYF
TRBJ2-7,TRBV7-8,16,CASSSVVGTGGIVQYF
TRBJ2-7,TRBV5-4,14,CASSLGTGGVEQYF
TRBJ1-1,TRBV6-5,12,CASSSGQREAFF
TRBJ2-7,TRBV23-1,14,CASAPGQSSYEQYF
TRBJ2-1,TRBV4-2,14,CASSLRLLYNEQFF
TRBJ2-1,TRBV7-9,14,CASSLGTATLSQFF